Sequencing of this TCR beta chain was carried out in a study of preoperative IRX-2 immunotherapy in early breast cancer. The CDR3 has 17 amino acids. Germline V CDR1 and CDR2: SGHTA, FQGNSA. V was pared by 5 bases and J by 5 bases, with 14 bases of the junction left unmatched. Produced via immunoSEQ multiplex PCR; TCRdb's table is partial and in-frame only. The sample lists roughly 23,000 clones, 75% to 90% occurring once. Treatment denoted: preoperative locoregional IRX-2 cytokine immunotherapy. This phase Ib study tested locoregional IRX-2 cytokine immunotherapy given before surgery. Sequencing was performed on tumor tissue, taken after IRX-2 immunotherapy. The source is a human donor with breast cancer. The chain carries TRBV7-2 and TRBJ2-1; 8 nucleotides match TRBD2. The CDR3 nucleotides are TGTGCCAGCAGCAAGACCGGTAATAGCGGGGCGAACAATGAGCAGTTCTTC. This codes for CASSKTGNSGANNEQFF.